This T cell receptor (beta chain) was profiled in a study of blood T cells in healthy people across ages (dated by TCRdb to about 2015). For the study in its entirety: Template switching captured roughly one uniquely barcoded TCR beta cDNA molecule per two T cells in model experiments. Donors were grouped into four age groups: young (average roughly 15 years), middle-aged (around 39), aged (around 60) and long-lived (over 80). To avoid experimental bias, donors of different ages were distributed randomly across sequencing lanes. Using the same blood draw, the study looked at two additional independent replicas of 1 million unique cDNA reads for two donors, one aged 18 to 30 and the other aged 80 or older. Using deep sequencing normalized with unique cDNA molecular identifiers, the study measured how TCR beta repertoire diversity changes with age.

Library preparation employed 5' RACE. The data were produced on an Illumina HiSeq 2500. A second PCR of 7 to 11 cycles was performed with a sample-barcoded 5' primer and a J-beta primer mix. A unique molecular identifier was introduced onto each TCR beta cDNA molecule by a template-switch 5' adaptor carrying 12 random nucleotides. At least 3 million CDR3-containing paired-end reads were obtained from each sample. First-strand cDNA was synthesized from all RNA with the Mint cDNA synthesis kit, primed by a TRBC-specific oligonucleotide. Following uracil-DNA glycosylase treatment, all cDNA underwent a first 18-cycle PCR with the universal primers M1SS and BC2_uni_R. The authors' analysis ran thus. Normalization of each sample was performed by random selection of 1 million high-quality reads, each carrying a distinct molecular identifier. Reads sharing molecular identifiers were discarded rather than binned into consensus sequences. CDR3 identification, clonotype clustering and error correction used MiTCR with a Q25 quality threshold and the strictest error-elimination algorithm. A nonparametric unseen species model with Euler transformation was used to estimate a lower bound on total TCR beta diversity. The public reads were quality trimmed at Q25 with fastp and then assembled into clones with MiXCR by TCRdb, keeping productive beta chains. Records with the same CDR3 protein are collapsed into one entry carrying the most frequent genes and DNA. These V and J calls originate from TCRdb's pipeline instead of the authors' own analysis. A total of hundreds of thousands of distinct CDR3 sequences appear in this sample, 55% to 65% of them only once. About a quarter of the sample is taken by the ten largest.

Trimming removed 5 bases from V and 0 bases from J, leaving 14 bases between the germline ends. CDR1 and CDR2 are drawn from the germline V gene (reference sequence): SEHNR, FQNEAQ. The CDR3 has 15 amino acids, counting the end cysteine and phenylalanine. Only the CDR3 portion is preserved as DNA: 45 bases, with reading frame beginning at the first base. The roughly 37 donors, aged about 6 to 95 years, were systemically healthy Caucasian individuals from Russia. Each donor gave 9.5 to 10 milliliters of peripheral blood, drawn into EDTA-treated Vacutainer tubes. Ficoll-Paque density-gradient centrifugation was used to isolate PBMCs, with at least 6.5 million per sample. Trizol reagent was used to extract total RNA from PBMCs, with at least 6 micrograms per sample. The percentages of naive CD45RAhigh/CD27high T cells were determined by flow cytometry on a PBMC aliquot from every donor. General study outcomes and caveats: Since profiling was done on bulk unsorted PBMCs, naive and antigen-experienced compartments could not be conclusively compared. Observed TCR beta diversity correlated strongly with the percentage of naive T cells measured by flow cytometry. Donor CMV infection status was unknown, potentially confounding age-related changes in expanded clonotypes. Estimates of total diversity based on one million sequenced T cells were regarded as lower bounds and as underestimates. As age increased, observed TCR beta diversity per million T cells dropped in a roughly linear way, and a significant reduction was already evident by age 40. Compared with the aged group, more naive CD4+ T cells, fewer expanded clones and increased TCR diversity were shown by the long-lived group, suggesting age selection.

A note on this clonotype: Its target antigen remains unknown. No much larger clonotype is one base removed from it; base qualities were not supplied.

The V and J genes are TRBV7-9 and TRBJ2-7, and TRBD2 may be the D gene, going by 5 matching bases. The TCR comes from a man younger than 40 in good health. Sequenced material: blood. In nucleotides, the sequence is TGTGCCAGCAGCCCCTATGAGGGCTTCTCCTACGAGCAGTACTTC. This translates into CASSPYEGFSYEQYF.